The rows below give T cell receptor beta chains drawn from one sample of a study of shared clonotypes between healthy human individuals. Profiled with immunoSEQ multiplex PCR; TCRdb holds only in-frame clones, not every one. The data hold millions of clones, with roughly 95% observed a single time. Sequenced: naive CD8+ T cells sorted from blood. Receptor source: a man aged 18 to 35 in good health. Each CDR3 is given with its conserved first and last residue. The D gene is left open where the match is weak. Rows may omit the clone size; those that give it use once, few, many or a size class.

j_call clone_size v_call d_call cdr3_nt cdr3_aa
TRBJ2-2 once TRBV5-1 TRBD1 TGCGCCAGCAGCGTGGGACAGGGACGCACCGGGGAGCTGTTTTTT CASSVGQGRTGELFF
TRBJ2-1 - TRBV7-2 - TGTGCCAGCAGCTTTGAGGGAATCTACAATGAGCAGTTCTTC CASSFEGIYNEQFF
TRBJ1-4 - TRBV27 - TGTGCCAGCAGTTTATCAGGCACTAATGAAAAACTGTTTTTT CASSLSGTNEKLFF
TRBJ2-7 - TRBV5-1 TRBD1 TGCGCCAGCAGCTCGGGACAGGGGGCATTAAACTACGAGCAGTACTTC CASSSGQGALNYEQYF
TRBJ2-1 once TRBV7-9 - TGTGCCAGCAGCCTTGCTGCCCGACGGCACGAGCAGTTCTTC CASSLAARRHEQFF
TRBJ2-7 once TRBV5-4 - TGTGCCAGCAGCTTCGCTGGGGGCGAGCAGTACTTC CASSFAGGEQYF
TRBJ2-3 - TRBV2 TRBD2 TGTGCCAGCAGTTTTTCGCGCGGGGGGGCCCGCGCAGATACGCAGTATTTT CASSFSRGGARADTQYF
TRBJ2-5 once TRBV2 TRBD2 TGTGCCAGCAGGCTGACTAGCGAGGGAGCCGGAGTAGAGACCCAGTACTTC CASRLTSEGAGVETQYF
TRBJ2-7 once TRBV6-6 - TGTGCCAGTCGGACTAACCCTAACTACGAGCAGTACTTC CASRTNPNYEQYF
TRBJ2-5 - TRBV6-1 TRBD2 TGTGCCAGCAGTGAAAACCCGACTAGCGGGGGCGGGGAGACCCAGTACTTC CASSENPTSGGGETQYF
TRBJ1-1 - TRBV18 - TGTGCCAGCTCACCCCGCACAGGCGGGTTCGACACTGAAGCTTTCTTT CASSPRTGGFDTEAFF
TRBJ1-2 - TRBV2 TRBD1 TGTGCCAGCAGTGAGGGACAGTCCTCCGTCTATGGCTACACCTTC CASSEGQSSVYGYTF
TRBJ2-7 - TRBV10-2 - TGCGCCAGCCGGGACCATTCCTACGAGCAGTACTTC CASRDHSYEQYF
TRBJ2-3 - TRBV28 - TGTGCCAGCAGTTGGCTCTGGACCCCCGCCACAGATACGCAGTATTTT CASSWLWTPATDTQYF
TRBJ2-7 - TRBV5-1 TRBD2 TGCGCCAGCAGCTTGGAACTAGCGATCGACGAGCAGTACTTC CASSLELAIDEQYF
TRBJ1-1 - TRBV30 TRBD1 TGTGCCTGGGGGGACAGGGAGGACACTGAAGCTTTCTTT CAWGDREDTEAFF
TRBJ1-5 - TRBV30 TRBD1 TGTGCCTGGAGTTCGGGACAGGGGCAAAATCAGCCCCAGCATTTT CAWSSGQGQNQPQHF
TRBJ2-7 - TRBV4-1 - TGCGCCAGCAGCCCGGGGGTCTCCTACGAGCAGTACTTC CASSPGVSYEQYF
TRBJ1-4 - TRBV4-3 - TGCGCCAGCAGCCAAGTGTGGGGATCAACTAATGAAAAACTGTTTTTT CASSQVWGSTNEKLFF
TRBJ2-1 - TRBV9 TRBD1 TGTGCCAGCAGCGTAGCTAACAGGGGTCCCTACAATGAGCAGTTCTTC CASSVANRGPYNEQFF
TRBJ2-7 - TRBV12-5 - TGTGCTAGTGGTCAGCCCGGCCTCTCCTACGAGCAGTACTTC CASGQPGLSYEQYF
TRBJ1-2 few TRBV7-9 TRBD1 TGTGCCAGCAGCTACGACAGGGATGGCTACACCTTC CASSYDRDGYTF
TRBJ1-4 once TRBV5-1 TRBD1 TGCGCCAGCAGCCCGGGACAGTGGGGTAGCGCAACTAATGAAAAACTGTTTTTT CASSPGQWGSATNEKLFF
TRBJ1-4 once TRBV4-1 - TGCGCCAGCAGCGAATTCCGGAGTAATGAAAAACTGTTTTTT CASSEFRSNEKLFF